These T cell receptor beta chains were read from a single sample in a study of regulatory T cells in long-lasting Graves disease. A single record per CDR3 protein comes from TCRdb applying MiXCR to the multiplex PCR reads. The sample contains about 620,000 distinct CDR3 sequences, around 15% of which appear only once. These sequences were also reported in another study, on T cells in Graves' hyperthyroidism and ophthalmopathy.

The sample here was peripheral blood mononuclear cells (PBMCs), taken at new diagnosis, from a patient treated with antithyroid drugs. These receptor sequences come from a woman in her twenties or thirties with Graves disease. CDR3s include the opening cysteine and the closing phenylalanine or tryptophan. D genes are given only for firm matches. Clone size, where shown, is once, few, many, or a class for clones that have expanded.

v_call	j_call	clone_size	d_call	cdr3_nt	cdr3_aa
TRBV6-1	TRBJ2-1	few	TRBD1	TGTGCCAGCACCAGGGACAGTACCTACTCCTACAATGAGCAGTTCTTC	CASTRDSTYSYNEQFF
TRBV2	TRBJ2-3	many	TRBD2	TGTGCCAGCAGTCGGGAGCTAGCGGTCACAGATACGCAGTATTTT	CASSRELAVTDTQYF
TRBV19	TRBJ2-2	few	-	TGTGCCAGTAGGGGGCTGGCCGGGGAGCTGTTTTTT	CASRGLAGELFF
TRBV24-1	TRBJ2-1	few	-	TGTGCCACCAGTGTGGGCTCTAGCTCCTACAATGAGCAGTTCTTC	CATSVGSSSYNEQFF
TRBV27	TRBJ1-1	many	TRBD1	TGTGCCAGCAGGGGCGCGACAGGGGCGAACACTGAAGCTTTCTTT	CASRGATGANTEAFF
TRBV28	TRBJ1-1	-	-	TGTGCCAGCAGCCATGGGGGAGGCGGAGACACTGAAGCTTTCTTT	CASSHGGGGDTEAFF
TRBV2	TRBJ1-5	few	-	TGTGCCAGCAGTAAATTCACAGACAGTCTAAGCAATCAGCCCCAGCATTTT	CASSKFTDSLSNQPQHF
TRBV19	TRBJ2-1	few	TRBD1	TGTGCCAGTAGGGTGACAGGGATATACAATGAGCAGTTCTTC	CASRVTGIYNEQFF
TRBV20-1	TRBJ2-7	-	TRBD1	TGCAGTGCTAGTCCTACAGGGGGCTACGAGCAGTACTTC	CSASPTGGYEQYF
TRBV20-1	TRBJ1-5	many	TRBD1	TGCAGTGCTAGAAGTGACAGGGCGAATCAGCCCCAGCATTTT	CSARSDRANQPQHF
TRBV7-2	TRBJ1-6	many	-	TGTGCCAGCAGCTTATCAACGGGGGCGCGCTCACCCCTCCACTTT	CASSLSTGARSPLHF
TRBV6-1	TRBJ2-3	many	-	TGTGCCAGCGGACCCCTTTTAGGCCCCACAGATACGCAGTATTTT	CASGPLLGPTDTQYF
TRBV11-2	TRBJ2-5	-	-	TGTGCCAGCAGCTTAATGCAGGGGGGGGAGACCCAGTACTTC	CASSLMQGGETQYF
TRBV5-1	TRBJ2-7	many	TRBD2	TGCGCCAGCAGCCCAAGACTAGCGAACGAGCAGTACTTC	CASSPRLANEQYF
TRBV24-1	TRBJ2-3	-	TRBD2	TGTGCCACCAGCCCAGCGGGATACACAGATACGCAGTATTTT	CATSPAGYTDTQYF
TRBV28	TRBJ2-7	many	-	TGTGCCAGCAGCTTAGGAAGGGACGCCTCCTACGAGCAGTACTTC	CASSLGRDASYEQYF
TRBV7-9	TRBJ2-3	many	TRBD2	TGTGCCAGCAGCTCCTACGGACTAGCCGCAGATACGCAGTATTTT	CASSSYGLAADTQYF
TRBV12-3/TRBV12-4	TRBJ1-5	many	-	TGTGCCAGCAGTGTTGATAATCAGCCCCAGCATTTT	CASSVDNQPQHF
TRBV28	TRBJ1-1	many	-	TGTGCCAGCAGTCCCTCGGCCGGACAAGGAATAGAAGCTTTCTTT	CASSPSAGQGIEAFF
TRBV24-1	TRBJ1-4	many	-	TGTGCCACCAGAGTGAGGACAGCCGGCGGACGTCCCGCAACTAATGAAAAACTGTTTTTT	CATRVRTAGGRPATNEKLFF
TRBV28	TRBJ1-5	few	-	TGTGCCAGCAGGGGACGGAATAGCAATCAGCCCCAGCATTTT	CASRGRNSNQPQHF
TRBV20-1	TRBJ2-4	many	TRBD2	TGCAGTGCTAGAGCCGTTAGCGGGAGGGAGGCGGTCATTCAGTACTTC	CSARAVSGREAVIQYF
TRBV6-4	TRBJ1-2	-	-	TGTGCCAGCAGTGACTCTAGGGACTCATACGGGTCCTACACCTTC	CASSDSRDSYGSYTF
TRBV24-1	TRBJ2-1	-	-	TGTGCCACCAGTGCCCCACGAGGGCGGGGAGGTGGAAATGAGCAGTTCTTC	CATSAPRGRGGGNEQFF